This T cell receptor (beta chain) was sequenced for a study of blood T cells in healthy people across ages. The use of a sample-barcoded 5' primer and a J-beta primer mix characterized a second PCR of roughly 6 to 11 cycles. Individual samples furnished no less than 3 million CDR3-containing paired-end reads apiece. In TCRdb, the 5' RACE reads were re-called with MiXCR into one record per CDR3 protein. The sample lists around 2 million distinct CDR3 sequences; roughly 43% were seen once. The specimen was blood. This TCR was recovered from a human donor in good health.

In DNA form, the CDR3 reads TGCGCCAGCAGCTTGGATGGGCCCCGGGGGCCCCAGCATTTT. Translated, it gives CASSLDGPRGPQHF. The V gene is TRBV5-1, the J gene TRBJ1-5; unclear D gene. This CDR3 is built from 14 residues. CDR1 and CDR2 from the germline V gene are SGHRS and YFSETQ. Trimming took 0 bases from V and 9 from J, leaving 13 bases between them.